This T cell receptor beta chain was sequenced for a study of siplizumab effects on memory and regulatory T cells. As concerns this clone: The antigen is undetermined.

Overall study results and limits: A small minority of alloreactive clones were mapped to unstimulated subsets. Roughly 80-97% of proliferating CD4+ or CD8+ clones defied assignment to a naive or memory phenotype. Apparently more diverse than memory cells, naive T cells also seemed major alloresponse contributors.

V lost 3 bases and J lost 7, with 11 bases in between. Germline CDR1 and CDR2: SGDLS and YYNGEE. This CDR3 is 13 amino acids long. Per sample, 75,000 to 100,000 TCR templates underwent assay. TCRdb keeps only in-frame clones here, not all; method: immunoSEQ multiplex PCR. The sample includes roughly 82,000 clones, roughly 87% of them seen just once. This TCR was sampled from a human donor in good health. The chain recombines TRBV9 with TRBJ1-5; D call uncertain. Sequencing was done on a sample of Tregs sorted from blood. The DNA of the CDR3 is TGTGCCAGCAGCGCAAACCTACAGCAGCCCCAGCATTTT. Residues: CASSANLQQPQHF. Full variable domain (rest looked up from reference TRBV9 and TRBJ1-5): DSGVTQTPKHLITATGQRVTLRCSPRSGDLSVYWYQQSLDQGLQFLIQYYNGEERAKGNILERFSAQQFPDLHSELNLSSLELGDSALYFCASSANLQQPQHFGDGTRLSIL.